This T cell receptor (beta chain) stems from a study of blood T cells in healthy people across ages. V lost 4 bases and J lost 5; bases outside the gene matches: 10. Germline V gene lookup returns CDR1 DFQATT and CDR2 SNEGSKA (reference sequence). The length of the CDR3 is 15 residues. It was with a sample-barcoded 5' primer and a J-beta primer mix that a second PCR of roughly 7 to 12 cycles was run. Every molecule of cDNA carried a tag from a template-switch adaptor with 12 random nucleotides. Each CDR3 protein is one row after TCRdb ran MiXCR on the 5' RACE reads. The table shows under 1,000,000 distinct CDR3 sequences, with about half occurring only once.

The J gene is TRBJ2-5, the V gene TRBV20-1, with 10 bases identical to TRBD1. The material sequenced was blood. This TCR was recovered from an older man in good health. The CDR3 DNA reads as TGCAGTGCTATTCCGGGACAGGGGTGGTCGGAGACCCAGTACTTC. Translated, it gives CSAIPGQGWSETQYF.